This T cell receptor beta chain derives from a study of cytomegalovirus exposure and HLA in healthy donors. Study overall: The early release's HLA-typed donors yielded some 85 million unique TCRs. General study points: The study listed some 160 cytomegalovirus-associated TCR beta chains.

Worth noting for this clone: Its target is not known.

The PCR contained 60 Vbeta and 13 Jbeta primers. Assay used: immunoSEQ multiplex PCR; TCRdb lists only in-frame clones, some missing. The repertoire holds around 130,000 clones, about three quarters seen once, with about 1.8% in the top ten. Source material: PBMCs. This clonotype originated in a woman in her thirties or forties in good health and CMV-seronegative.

The CDR3 DNA is TGCGCCAGCAGCAAGGGGGACAGAGAAGACTCCTACGAGCAGTACTTC. As protein: CASSKGDREDSYEQYF. The chain carries TRBV5-1 and TRBJ2-7, with TRBD1 matching over 7 bases. J was trimmed by 0 bases and V by 4 bases; bases with no gene match: 10. From germline, CDR1 is SGHRS and CDR2 YFSETQ. The CDR3 totals 16 residues.